The 20 T cell receptor beta chains below come from one sample, sequenced in a study of blood T cell repertoires in COVID-19. Using immunoSEQ multiplex PCR, the repertoire was profiled, and TCRdb retains in-frame clones only, with some absent. The profile shows 100,000 or so clones, roughly 80% of them singletons. Sequencing was performed on peripheral blood. The source of these receptors is an older man with active or convalescent COVID-19.

The chain couples TRBV6-6 to TRBJ1-1, with D hard to call. Germline CDR1 is MNHNY and CDR2 is SVGAGI (reference sequence). V dropped 2 bases and J dropped 5 bases, with 6 bases sitting between them. There are 12 residues in the CDR3. The CDR3 protein is CASSYVRTEAFF. CDR3 nucleotides: TGTGCCAGCAGTTACGTTCGGACTGAAGCTTTCTTT.

This chain joins TRBV30 and TRBJ2-3; D might be TRBD2 (6 bases). Germline CDR1 GTSNPN, CDR2 SVGIG (reference sequence). Trimming removed 6 bases from V and 3 bases from J, with 10 bases in between. CDR3 length: 12 residues. CDR3 protein: CACRAGTDTQYF. The CDR3 nucleotides are TGTGCCTGCAGGGCGGGGACAGATACGCAGTATTTT.

The chain is built from TRBV30 and TRBJ2-5; D uncertain. V dropped 3 bases and J dropped 5 bases, with 10 bases sitting between them. The CDR3 extends over 12 amino acids. Germline assignment: CDR1 GTSNPN and CDR2 SVGIG (reference sequence). CDR3 nucleotides: TGTGCCTGGAGGAGGTTAAGCGAGACCCAGTACTTC. Its protein is CAWRRLSETQYF.

V is TRBV11-2 and J is TRBJ1-5; D remains unclear. The CDR3 runs to 13 residues. V was pared by 5 bases and J by 5 bases, with 10 bases between. Germline V gene data show CDR1 as SGHAT and CDR2 as FQNNGV. The CDR3 region is CASSTNGDQPQHF. DNA for the CDR3: TGTGCCAGCAGCACGAACGGGGATCAGCCCCAGCATTTT.

The rearrangement links TRBV7-9 to TRBJ2-7; a weak D match, TRBD1 (5 bases). The germline CDR1 and CDR2 sequences are SEHNR and FQNEAQ (reference sequence). This CDR3 has 14 amino acids. Trimming took 8 bases from V and 0 from J, leaving 14 bases between them. DNA of the CDR3: TGTGCCAGCGGCAAGACAGTAACCTCCTACGAGCAGTACTTC. Translated: CASGKTVTSYEQYF. The full variable domain, rest sourced from reference TRBV7-9 and TRBJ2-7, is DTGVSQNPRHKITKRGQNVTFRCDPISEHNRLYWYRQTLGQGPEFLTYFQNEAQLEKSRLLSDRFSAERPKGSFSTLEIQRTEQGDSAMYLCASGKTVTSYEQYFGPGTRLTVT.

The genes are TRBV9 and TRBJ2-5; 10 positions match TRBD2. Trimming removed 0 bases from V and 7 bases from J; junction bases left unmatched: 12. Germline CDR1 is SGDLS and CDR2 is YYNGEE. The CDR3 contains 17 residues. The CDR3 DNA reads as TGTGCCAGCAGCGTAGAGGATAGCGGGGGGACCAAGGGGACCCAGTACTTC. It translates to CASSVEDSGGTKGTQYF. Together with reference TRBV9 and TRBJ2-5, the CDR3 gives the full variable domain: DSGVTQTPKHLITATGQRVTLRCSPRSGDLSVYWYQQSLDQGLQFLIQYYNGEERAKGNILERFSAQQFPDLHSELNLSSLELGDSALYFCASSVEDSGGTKGTQYFGPGTRLLVL.

The chain has TRBV6-4 and TRBJ2-7; 8 positions agree with TRBD2. Germline V CDR1 and CDR2: MRHNA, SNTAGT. With V trimmed by 8 bases and J by 3 bases, 21 bases remained unmatched. The CDR3 has 18 amino acids. The chain's CDR3 is CASPEGQGKVAGCYEQYF. For the CDR3, the DNA is TGTGCCAGCCCGGAGGGCCAGGGGAAAGTAGCGGGATGCTACGAGCAGTACTTC.

The chain links TRBV6-6 to TRBJ1-2; 9 positions match TRBD1. V was clipped by 5 bases and J by 3 bases; unmatched bases: 4. CDR1 and CDR2 (germline): MNHNY, SVGAGI (reference sequence). This CDR3 region has 14 residues. The CDR3 spells CASSRTGDYYGYTF. The CDR3 DNA follows: TGTGCCAGCAGTCGGACAGGGGACTACTATGGCTACACCTTC.

V is TRBV24-1 and J is TRBJ2-3; 9 bases are shared with TRBD2. CDR1 and CDR2 (germline): KGHDR, SFDVKD. CDR3 length equals 14 residues. The V segment lost 6 bases and the J segment 1 base; nucleotides outside the gene matches: 1. This chain's CDR3 is CATSSSGGTDTQYF. The CDR3 DNA reads as TGTGCCACCAGTTCTAGCGGGGGCACAGATACGCAGTATTTT.

The chain links TRBV19 to TRBJ1-1, with 9 nucleotides matching TRBD1. Germline V gene sequence: CDR1 LNHDA, CDR2 SQIVND (reference sequence). The CDR3 consists of 13 residues. The V segment lost 10 bases and the J segment 0 bases; nucleotides outside the gene matches: 3. The CDR3 protein is CATGQGMNTEAFF. As DNA, the CDR3 is TGTGCCACCGGACAGGGGATGAACACTGAAGCTTTCTTT.

The chain uses TRBV7-3 and TRBJ2-3; TRBD2 agrees at 8 bases. The J segment lost 4 bases and the V segment lost 1 base, leaving 1 base of the junction unmatched. The CDR3 has 14 residues. Germline lookup yields CDR1 SGHTA and CDR2 FQGTGA. CDR3 coding DNA: TGTGCCAGCAGCTTAAGAGCGGGAGCAGATACGCAGTATTTT. This gives the protein CASSLRAGADTQYF.

This sequence joins TRBV3-1 (or the pseudogene TRBV3-2) and TRBJ2-7; D uncertain. Germline assignment: CDR1 LGHDT and CDR2 YNNKEL (reference sequence). The CDR3 has 12 amino acids. With 4 bases removed from V and 3 bases from J, the gap between germline ends came to 7 bases. The chain's CDR3 is CASSPGFYEQYF. As DNA, the CDR3 is TGTGCCAGCAGCCCCGGGTTCTACGAGCAGTACTTC.

This clone is a singleton in its sample. J is TRBJ1-3 and V is TRBV5-6, with 9 nucleotides matching TRBD1. The V gene end was trimmed by 2 bases and the J gene end by 1 base; junction bases not matched to a gene: 1. Per the germline V gene, CDR1 is SGHDT and CDR2 is YYEEEE. CDR3 length: 15 residues. CDR3 nucleotide sequence: TGTGCCAGCAGCTTCGGACAGGGGTCTGGAAACACCATATATTTT. This translates into CASSFGQGSGNTIYF.

V is TRBV11-2 and J is TRBJ1-3; D is undetermined. V was cut by 1 base and J by 0 bases, with 7 bases left in between. Germline lookup yields CDR1 SGHAT and CDR2 FQNNGV. The CDR3 runs 15 residues. CDR3: CASSLGANSGNTIYF. CDR3 DNA sequence: TGTGCCAGCAGCTTAGGGGCCAACTCTGGAAACACCATATATTTT.

The V gene is TRBV30, the J gene TRBJ2-7, with 9 bases that match TRBD1. With 2 bases clipped from V and 6 bases from J, the junction kept 11 bases outside the gene matches. Germline values: CDR1 GTSNPN, CDR2 SVGIG (reference sequence). The CDR3 has 15 amino acids. CDR3 coding DNA: TGTGCCTGGAGTTCCCGGGACAGGGTCGTAGGCGAGCAGTACTTC. Translating it yields CAWSSRDRVVGEQYF.

CDR3 DNA sequence: TGTGCCAGCAGCTTATCCCGAGATACGCAGTATTTT. Its translation is CASSLSRDTQYF. J is TRBJ2-3 and V is TRBV7-6; no clear D. Germline V gives CDR1 SGHVS, CDR2 FNYEAQ. This CDR3 is built from 12 residues. The ends were cut back, 2 bases at V and 5 bases at J, with 5 bases in the middle.

This clone was seen more than once but under ten times. The chain employs TRBV5-1 and TRBJ1-6; 9 positions agree with TRBD1. V lost 0 bases to trimming and J lost 6 bases; unmatched junction nucleotides: 4. The CDR3 runs 16 residues. Germline CDR1 and CDR2: SGHRS and YFSETQ. This CDR3 is CASSLGGTGSNSPLHF. CDR3 sequence (DNA): TGCGCCAGCAGCTTGGGGGGGACAGGGTCTAATTCACCCCTCCACTTT.

This chain uses TRBV30 with TRBJ1-4; D may be TRBD1 (5 bases). The germline CDR1 and CDR2 sequences are GTSNPN and SVGIG (reference sequence). V was clipped by 1 base and J by 8 bases, with 11 bases between them. This CDR3 has 13 amino acids. The CDR3 reads CAWSGQGFEKLFF. CDR3 coding DNA: TGTGCCTGGAGTGGGCAGGGTTTCGAAAAACTGTTTTTT.

This clone was recorded once. The rearrangement links TRBV27 to TRBJ2-1; 10 bases agree with TRBD2. V lost 3 bases, J lost 0 bases, and 5 bases stayed unmatched. The CDR3 covers 17 residues. In germline, CDR1 is MNHEY, CDR2 SMNVEV (reference sequence). The CDR3 DNA is TGTGCCAGCAGTTTGCCGCCTAGCGGGAGCTCCTACAATGAGCAGTTCTTC. Its protein product is CASSLPPSGSSYNEQFF.

The gene calls are TRBV7-9 and TRBJ2-5; D ambiguous. The CDR3 covers 11 residues. Per the germline V gene, CDR1 is SEHNR and CDR2 is FQNEAQ (reference sequence). The V gene lost 8 bases and the J gene lost 5 bases, with 9 bases spanning the gap. The CDR3 DNA reads as TGTGCCAGCTGCGTCGGGGAGACCCAGTACTTC. Translating it yields CASCVGETQYF. Full variable domain (remainder filled in from reference TRBV7-9 and TRBJ2-5): DTGVSQNPRHKITKRGQNVTFRCDPISEHNRLYWYRQTLGQGPEFLTYFQNEAQLEKSRLLSDRFSAERPKGSFSTLEIQRTEQGDSAMYLCASCVGETQYFGPGTRLLVL.